This entry features one T cell receptor beta chain sequence. Looked up from germline, CDR1 is SGHAT and CDR2 is FQNNGV. J lost 8 bases, V lost 4 bases, and 8 bases had no gene match. The CDR3 length is 16 residues. These data originate in a study of blood T cell repertoires in COVID-19. About the research overall: The samples span acute and convalescent COVID-19 from the United States, Italy and Spain. T cells, B-cell-depleted T cells, or PBMCs provided the cDNA or gDNA that served as material.

Authors' methods: Reference gene primer amplification gave estimated nucleated cell counts. TCRdb's copy holds only in-frame clones and misses some; the assay was immunoSEQ multiplex PCR. V and J calls and clone size are those listed in that table; D and trimming were worked out from the DNA. The table shows fewer than 70,000 clones, with 80% to 90% occurring only once. The V gene is TRBV11-2, the J gene TRBJ2-1, with 13 bases matching TRBD2. This sequence was found in a woman aged 70 to 79 with active COVID-19. The sample was peripheral blood. The CDR3 here is CASSSRTSGSNHEQFF. The CDR3 DNA is TGTGCCAGCAGCTCAAGGACTAGCGGGAGTAACCATGAGCAGTTCTTC.